This T cell receptor beta chain was sequenced in a study of blood T cell repertoires in COVID-19. Study-wide background: The origin of the acute and convalescent COVID-19 samples was the United States, Italy and Spain. T cells, B-cell-depleted T cells, or PBMCs provided the cDNA or gDNA that served as material.

Authors' data handling: Reference gene primer amplification yielded estimated nucleated cell counts. Clones were read by immunoSEQ multiplex PCR, and TCRdb kept only the in-frame ones, dropping some. That table furnishes V, J and clone size, whereas the DNA furnished D and trimming. This repertoire shows 200,000 to 250,000 clones, approximately 79% found once; its top ten account for roughly 4.6%. V shed 4 bases and J 2 bases; nucleotides not matched to a gene: 5. Per the germline V gene, CDR1 is ENHRY and CDR2 is SYGVKD. This CDR3 contains 14 residues. Sequenced material: peripheral blood. The receptor was isolated from an elderly woman with active or convalescent COVID-19. V usage is TRBV10-3 and J usage is TRBJ2-7; 7 nucleotides match TRBD2. This CDR3 reads CAISVGGSAYEQYF. The CDR3 DNA sequence: TGTGCCATCAGTGTAGGCGGGAGCGCCTACGAGCAGTACTTC.